The clone carrying this T cell receptor (beta chain) was counted many times. The antigen is undetermined. Researchers took RNA transcripts and amplified the TCR beta CDR3 regions from them. HTBI primers were used for first-round RT-PCR of the TCR CDR3. One entry per CDR3 protein results from TCRdb running MiXCR on the multiplex PCR reads. Here the sample spans about 180,000 distinct CDR3 sequences, 17% being singletons. In patients aged 18 to 65, hyperthyroidism was newly diagnosed, with duration under 2 months. Lactation, pregnancy, other autoimmune disease or uncontrolled infection excluded patients. These data are taken from a study of T cells in Graves' hyperthyroidism and ophthalmopathy. Looking at the study overall: Blood was drawn when the patient was first diagnosed and still untreated. Regarding the study as a whole: The model forecast ophthalmopathy, anticipating it by a median approximately 7 months before onset.

V dropped 7 bases and J dropped 4; count of bases not matched to a gene: 4. CDR1 SEHNR and CDR2 FQNEAQ come from the germline V gene (reference sequence). This CDR3 has 14 amino acids. This TCR was recovered from a woman aged 50 to 65 with Graves' hyperthyroidism. The chain recombines TRBV7-9 with TRBJ1-4; TRBD1 aligns across 9 bases. The source material was blood. CDR3 coding DNA: TGTGCCAGCATCGCGGGACAGGGTAATGAAAAACTGTTTTTT. Amino acids: CASIAGQGNEKLFF.